The 13 T cell receptor beta chains given below trace back to one sample, sequenced in a study of blood T cell repertoires in COVID-19. The data were produced by immunoSEQ multiplex PCR, yet TCRdb's version contains in-frame clones alone and is incomplete. The sample lists 250,000 or so clones; around 86% were seen once. Source material: peripheral blood. The receptors come from a middle-aged man with active or convalescent COVID-19.

The chain uses TRBV5-1 and TRBJ2-5; possible D gene TRBD2, 6 bases. Germline CDR1 is SGHRS and CDR2 is YFSETQ. The CDR3 contains 15 residues. The ends were cut back, 4 bases at V and 5 bases at J, with 18 bases in the middle. CDR3 loop: CASSGGNPTGETQYF. The CDR3 DNA follows: TGCGCCAGCAGCGGGGGGAACCCGACGGGCGAGACCCAGTACTTC.

The chain combines TRBV15 with TRBJ2-2, with a weak D call TRBD2 (6 bases). Germline lookup yields CDR1 LNHNV and CDR2 YYDKDF (reference sequence). The V end was cut by 7 bases, the J end by 2 bases, with 20 bases between. CDR3 length equals 17 residues. The CDR3 here is CATTQRDSHRNTGELFF. CDR3 DNA: TGTGCCACCACCCAAAGGGACTCTCATAGAAACACCGGGGAGCTGTTTTTT.

This sequence joins TRBV7-6 and TRBJ2-7; tentatively, D is TRBD1 (5 bases). The CDR3 has 15 residues. In germline, CDR1 is SGHVS, CDR2 FNYEAQ. V was trimmed by 0 bases and J by 1 base, leaving 10 bases between them. CDR3 in DNA: TGTGCCAGCAGCTTAGCGGCAGGGAAATCCTACGAGCAGTACTTC. It encodes CASSLAAGKSYEQYF.

V is TRBV3-1 (or the pseudogene TRBV3-2) and J is TRBJ1-5; D ambiguous. The CDR3 consists of 13 residues. Per the germline V gene, CDR1 is LGHDT and CDR2 is YNNKEL (reference sequence). V shed 1 base and J shed 7 bases, with 8 bases lying between them. The CDR3, as DNA: TGTGCCAGCAGCCAAGCCTCGGTCCAGCCCCAGCATTTT. This codes for CASSQASVQPQHF.

This chain joins TRBV24-1 and TRBJ1-2; 7 bases line up with TRBD1. The CDR3 contains 14 residues. The germline V gene has CDR1 KGHDR and CDR2 SFDVKD. The J segment lost 8 bases and the V segment lost 5 bases, leaving 10 bases of the junction unmatched. For the CDR3, the DNA is TGTGCCACCAGTGCCGCGAAGGGGGCTGGGGGCTACACCTTC. It yields the protein CATSAAKGAGGYTF.

The chain carries TRBV6-6 and TRBJ1-4; weak D call: TRBD1 (6 bases). This CDR3 comprises 15 residues. In germline, CDR1 is MNHNY, CDR2 SVGAGI (reference sequence). V was clipped by 0 bases and J by 8 bases, with 13 bases between them. CDR3 sequence: CASSYSSQGSEKLFF. The DNA for the CDR3 is TGTGCCAGCAGTTACTCATCCCAGGGGTCAGAAAAACTGTTTTTT.

The V gene is TRBV5-1, the J gene TRBJ2-1; 9 bases agree with TRBD1. Germline lookup yields CDR1 SGHRS and CDR2 YFSETQ. The V gene end was trimmed by 4 bases and the J gene end by 1 base; junction bases not matched to a gene: 6. The CDR3 has 16 amino acids. CDR3 DNA: TGCGCCAGCAGCGTACAGGGGGCTAGGTCCTACAATGAGCAGTTCTTC. This encodes CASSVQGARSYNEQFF.

V gene TRBV24-1 combines with J gene TRBJ2-7; maybe TRBD2 (5 bases). Trimming left V 1 base short and J 3 bases short, with 12 bases between. Germline values: CDR1 KGHDR, CDR2 SFDVKD. This CDR3 has 15 residues. The chain's CDR3 is CATSDFSPRGYEQYF. The CDR3 bases are TGTGCCACCAGTGATTTTTCCCCCCGGGGCTACGAGCAGTACTTC.

The chain combines TRBV10-2 with TRBJ2-7, with a tentative D call TRBD2 (6 bases). Looked up from germline, CDR1 is WSHSY and CDR2 is SAAADI. The ends were cut back, 8 bases at V and 0 bases at J, with 11 bases in the middle. This CDR3 comprises 13 residues. CDR3 sequence: CASRYGSSYEQYF. CDR3 coding DNA: TGCGCCAGCCGGTACGGGAGCTCCTACGAGCAGTACTTC.

This chain uses TRBV7-7 with TRBJ2-3; D unresolved. The germline V and J ends were trimmed by 1 base and 6 bases, with 8 bases remaining between them. Looked up from germline, CDR1 is SSHAT and CDR2 is FNYEAQ (reference sequence). This CDR3 comprises 13 residues. CDR3 in DNA: TGTGCCAGCAGCTTAGGTACAATGGATACGCAGTATTTT. Amino acid sequence: CASSLGTMDTQYF.

The gene calls are TRBV9 and TRBJ2-7; no clear D. The V and J ends lost 0 bases and 6 bases respectively, with 13 bases between them. Germline CDR1 reads SGDLS; CDR2 reads YYNGEE. CDR3 length: 14 amino acids. The CDR3 nucleotides read TGTGCCAGCAGCGTAGAAGCGTTAGGCGGCGAGCAGTACTTC. Its translation: CASSVEALGGEQYF.

In this sample, this clone turned up once. V is TRBV18 and J is TRBJ2-7; 10 nucleotides line up with TRBD2. Germline V lookup: CDR1 KGHSH, CDR2 LQKENI. The CDR3 runs 14 residues. With V trimmed by 5 bases and J by 2 bases, 3 bases remained unmatched. In DNA, the CDR3 is TGTGCCAGCTCAGCCACTAGCGGGACCTACGAGCAGTACTTC. Translated, it gives CASSATSGTYEQYF. The full variable domain, completed using reference TRBV18 and TRBJ2-7, is NAGVMQNPRHLVRRRGQEARLRCSPMKGHSHVYWYRQLPEEGLKFMVYLQKENIIDESGMPKERFSAEFPKEGPSILRIQQVVRGDSAAYFCASSATSGTYEQYFGPGTRLTVT.

This sequence joins TRBV7-3 and TRBJ2-3; 8 bases are a match to TRBD2. The V gene's germline CDR1 is SGHTA and CDR2 FQGTGA. After removal of 3 bases from V and 8 bases from J, the junction contained 4 bases not matched to a gene. This CDR3 spans 13 amino acids. DNA of the CDR3: TGTGCCAGCAGCTTGACCCTAGCGGGTACGCAGTATTTT. Amino acid sequence: CASSLTLAGTQYF. Looking up the rest from reference TRBV7-3 and TRBJ2-3 gives the full variable domain: GAGVSQTPSNKVTEKGKYVELRCDPISGHTALYWYRQSLGQGPEFLIYFQGTGAADDSGLPNDRFFAVRPEGSVSTLKIQRTERGDSAVYLCASSLTLAGTQYFGPGTRLTVL.